This TCR beta chain was found in a study of response to subunit inactivated influenza vaccine (dated by TCRdb to 2017 to 2018). Notes on the research overall: Deep quantitative T cell receptor repertoire profiling was used in the study to track responses to a trivalent subunit inactivated influenza vaccine.

The research as a whole found: According to the authors, only a limited number of new T cells may be recruited by each seasonal influenza vaccination.

As encoded in the germline V gene, CDR1 is SNHLY while CDR2 is FYNNEI. Here V drops 6 bases and J drops 5 bases, and the junction holds 13 bases not matched to any gene. The CDR3 contains 15 residues, cysteine and phenylalanine counted. CDR3 DNA is the only sequence kept; it has 45 bases, read in frame from the first base. The method behind the library was RT-PCR. Sequencing was performed on an Illumina HiSeq 2500. TCRdb reran the public reads through fastp at Q25 and MiXCR, keeping productive beta chains. When rows share a CDR3 protein, they turn into one entry using the most common DNA and genes. This sample lists roughly 700,000 distinct CDR3 sequences; approximately 14% were detected once. The ten largest clones take up 5.5% to 7% of the sample. For this clonotype: The antigen it recognizes is unknown. No much larger clone is present one base from it, and per-base qualities are unavailable.

The rearrangement combines TRBV2 with TRBJ2-7; TRBD2 fits 7 bases in the junction. Specimen: PBMCs from blood, collected 14 to 15 days before vaccination. The clonotype originates from a man aged 50 to 60 who received an inactivated influenza vaccine. Donor details come from another sample of the same person, matched by shared clones. The bases are TGTGCCAGCAGACCCCTTCGAGCGGGAACCGACGAGCAGTACTTC. Translated, this is CASRPLRAGTDEQYF.